This is a list of T cell receptor beta chains from one sample in a study of T-cell reconstitution after alpha-beta-depleted transplantation in children. MiXCR was run by TCRdb on the PCR reads, yielding one entry per CDR3 protein. This table has about 580,000 distinct CDR3 sequences, around 23% appearing once. Material: PBMCs, mostly from graft donor cells, obtained 360 days after TCRalphabeta/CD19-depleted stem cell transplant. Receptors originate from a boy in the first two years of life who had a stem cell transplant for acute myeloid leukemia, so the T cells may come from the graft donor. Each CDR3 is given with its conserved first and last residue. A D gene is named only where the DNA matches it firmly. Only part of the rows carry a size: once, few, many, or a class if the clone is expanded.

v_call: TRBV4-3; d_call: -; clone_size: many; j_call: TRBJ1-1; cdr3_aa: CASSQEGEGGTEAFF; cdr3_nt: TGCGCCAGCAGCCAAGAAGGTGAGGGGGGCACTGAAGCTTTCTTT
v_call: TRBV5-6; d_call: -; clone_size: -; j_call: TRBJ2-5; cdr3_aa: CASNRPGQETQYF; cdr3_nt: TGTGCCAGCAACCGACCGGGTCAAGAGACCCAGTACTTC
v_call: TRBV4-3; d_call: TRBD1; clone_size: many; j_call: TRBJ2-6; cdr3_aa: CASSQGTGGYGANVLTF; cdr3_nt: TGCGCCAGCAGCCAAGGAACAGGGGGCTACGGGGCCAACGTCCTGACTTTC
v_call: TRBV7-2; d_call: -; clone_size: -; j_call: TRBJ2-3; cdr3_aa: CASSVGVWAGDTQYF; cdr3_nt: TGTGCCAGCAGCGTAGGGGTTTGGGCGGGAGATACGCAGTATTTT
v_call: TRBV20-1; d_call: -; clone_size: many; j_call: TRBJ2-5; cdr3_aa: CSASRQQETQYF; cdr3_nt: TGCAGTGCTAGTAGACAGCAAGAGACCCAGTACTTC
v_call: TRBV11-1; d_call: TRBD2; clone_size: few; j_call: TRBJ2-5; cdr3_aa: CASSFLSSGGPETQYF; cdr3_nt: TGTGCCAGCAGCTTTCTCTCTAGCGGGGGCCCAGAGACCCAGTACTTC
v_call: TRBV27; d_call: -; clone_size: -; j_call: TRBJ2-1; cdr3_aa: CASGLTWWHEQFF; cdr3_nt: TGTGCCAGCGGACTGACATGGTGGCATGAGCAGTTCTTC
v_call: TRBV7-8; d_call: -; clone_size: -; j_call: TRBJ2-3; cdr3_aa: CASSFAGSDTQYF; cdr3_nt: TGTGCCAGCAGCTTCGCAGGGTCAGATACGCAGTATTTT
v_call: TRBV6-2/TRBV6-3; d_call: -; clone_size: -; j_call: TRBJ2-2; cdr3_aa: CASSYSMLGELFF; cdr3_nt: TGTGCCAGCAGTTACTCTATGCTCGGGGAGCTGTTTTTT
v_call: TRBV19; d_call: -; clone_size: -; j_call: TRBJ2-3; cdr3_aa: CASSNGIHTDTQYF; cdr3_nt: TGTGCCAGTAGTAACGGTATCCACACAGATACGCAGTATTTT
v_call: TRBV29-1; d_call: -; clone_size: few; j_call: TRBJ2-6; cdr3_aa: CSVEVWVPSRTVNSGANVLTF; cdr3_nt: TGCAGCGTTGAAGTTTGGGTACCATCGAGGACGGTCAACTCTGGGGCCAACGTCCTGACTTTC
v_call: TRBV29-1; d_call: -; clone_size: many; j_call: TRBJ2-5; cdr3_aa: CSVETPLRRAQYF; cdr3_nt: TGCAGCGTTGAAACACCTCTCAGACGGGCCCAGTACTTC
v_call: TRBV20-1; d_call: TRBD2; clone_size: many; j_call: TRBJ2-7; cdr3_aa: CSASNPLTSGANYEQYF; cdr3_nt: TGCAGTGCTTCTAACCCCCTGACTAGCGGGGCGAACTACGAGCAGTACTTC
v_call: TRBV7-6; d_call: TRBD2; clone_size: -; j_call: TRBJ2-1; cdr3_aa: CASSSPGGPNEQFF; cdr3_nt: TGTGCCAGCAGCTCGCCGGGGGGGCCCAATGAGCAGTTCTTC
v_call: TRBV6-2/TRBV6-3; d_call: TRBD2; clone_size: few; j_call: TRBJ2-1; cdr3_aa: CASSTQGLILGSDEQFF; cdr3_nt: TGTGCCAGCAGTACCCAGGGACTAATTTTAGGGAGTGATGAGCAGTTCTTC
v_call: TRBV6-6; d_call: -; clone_size: -; j_call: TRBJ2-1; cdr3_aa: CASSYSDSNEQFF; cdr3_nt: TGTGCCAGCAGTTACTCGGATAGCAATGAGCAGTTCTTC
v_call: TRBV20-1; d_call: -; clone_size: many; j_call: TRBJ2-5; cdr3_aa: CSAPPPGHQTQYF; cdr3_nt: TGCAGTGCGCCTCCACCGGGACATCAGACCCAGTACTTC
v_call: TRBV14; d_call: -; clone_size: many; j_call: TRBJ2-5; cdr3_aa: CASSQVGPSSYQETQYF; cdr3_nt: TGTGCCAGCAGCCAAGTCGGTCCGTCATCTTACCAAGAGACCCAGTACTTC
v_call: TRBV11-2; d_call: TRBD2; clone_size: many; j_call: TRBJ2-1; cdr3_aa: CASSPRTSGSSYNEQFF; cdr3_nt: TGTGCCAGCAGCCCCCGGACTAGCGGGAGCTCCTACAATGAGCAGTTCTTC
v_call: TRBV20-1; d_call: -; clone_size: few; j_call: TRBJ2-1; cdr3_aa: CSASRADEQFF; cdr3_nt: TGCAGTGCTAGTAGAGCCGATGAGCAGTTCTTC
v_call: TRBV4-3; d_call: -; clone_size: -; j_call: TRBJ2-7; cdr3_aa: CASSQDRTLSYEQYF; cdr3_nt: TGCGCCAGCAGCCAAGATAGGACACTATCCTACGAGCAGTACTTC
v_call: TRBV13; d_call: -; clone_size: -; j_call: TRBJ2-5; cdr3_aa: CASSRGHLGQETQYF; cdr3_nt: TGTGCCAGCAGCCGGGGACACTTGGGGCAAGAGACCCAGTACTTC
v_call: TRBV6-5; d_call: -; clone_size: -; j_call: TRBJ2-1; cdr3_aa: CASSYTPSDQNEQFF; cdr3_nt: TGTGCCAGCAGTTACACCCCTTCGGATCAGAATGAGCAGTTCTTC
v_call: TRBV4-3; d_call: TRBD1; clone_size: -; j_call: TRBJ2-1; cdr3_aa: CASSQAYRSGTGEFF; cdr3_nt: TGCGCCAGCAGCCAAGCGTATAGATCTGGGACAGGGGAGTTCTTC
v_call: TRBV5-1; d_call: -; clone_size: few; j_call: TRBJ1-5; cdr3_aa: CASSWDGQLDQPQHF; cdr3_nt: TGCGCCAGCAGCTGGGACGGACAGTTGGATCAGCCCCAGCATTTT
v_call: TRBV5-1; d_call: -; clone_size: -; j_call: TRBJ1-2; cdr3_aa: CASSGTGIYTYGYTF; cdr3_nt: TGCGCCAGCAGCGGAACAGGGATATATACCTATGGCTACACCTTC
v_call: TRBV20-1; d_call: TRBD1; clone_size: few; j_call: TRBJ1-6; cdr3_aa: CSARGWGDRALRNSPLHF; cdr3_nt: TGCAGTGCTAGAGGATGGGGGGACAGGGCACTGCGCAATTCACCCCTCCACTTT
v_call: TRBV6-2/TRBV6-3; d_call: -; clone_size: few; j_call: TRBJ2-1; cdr3_aa: CASSYLGRASYNEQFF; cdr3_nt: TGTGCCAGCAGTTACCTCGGCAGGGCCTCCTACAATGAGCAGTTCTTC
v_call: TRBV12-3/TRBV12-4; d_call: -; clone_size: many; j_call: TRBJ2-2; cdr3_aa: CASRQPGDPNTGELFF; cdr3_nt: TGTGCCAGCAGACAGCCAGGGGACCCGAACACCGGGGAGCTGTTTTTT
v_call: TRBV7-9; d_call: TRBD1; clone_size: -; j_call: TRBJ2-5; cdr3_aa: CASEGQQETQYF; cdr3_nt: TGTGCCAGCGAGGGACAGCAAGAGACCCAGTACTTC
v_call: TRBV6-2/TRBV6-3; d_call: TRBD2; clone_size: many; j_call: TRBJ2-1; cdr3_aa: CASIPTSRGLYNEQFF; cdr3_nt: TGTGCCAGCATCCCGACTAGCCGAGGCCTTTACAATGAGCAGTTCTTC
v_call: TRBV5-1; d_call: TRBD1; clone_size: many; j_call: TRBJ2-7; cdr3_aa: CASSQPDRDASYEQYF; cdr3_nt: TGCGCCAGCAGCCAACCGGACAGGGATGCTTCCTACGAGCAGTACTTC
v_call: TRBV10-2; d_call: -; clone_size: -; j_call: TRBJ2-3; cdr3_aa: CASSDRGITDTQYF; cdr3_nt: TGCGCCAGCAGTGATCGGGGGATCACAGATACGCAGTATTTT
v_call: TRBV12-3/TRBV12-4; d_call: TRBD1; clone_size: -; j_call: TRBJ1-2; cdr3_aa: CASSRDRPNYGYTF; cdr3_nt: TGTGCCAGCAGTCGGGACAGACCAAACTATGGCTACACCTTC
v_call: TRBV4-1; d_call: TRBD1; clone_size: few; j_call: TRBJ1-1; cdr3_aa: CASSQTDRAKNTEAFF; cdr3_nt: TGCGCCAGCAGCCAAACGGACAGGGCAAAGAACACTGAAGCTTTCTTT
v_call: TRBV20-1; d_call: TRBD2; clone_size: -; j_call: TRBJ2-5; cdr3_aa: CSATRIAGDPQETQYF; cdr3_nt: TGCAGTGCCACGAGGATAGCGGGGGACCCCCAAGAGACCCAGTACTTC
v_call: TRBV3-1; d_call: -; clone_size: many; j_call: TRBJ2-1; cdr3_aa: CASSQDRQVWGYNEQFF; cdr3_nt: TGTGCCAGCAGCCAAGATCGGCAGGTATGGGGTTACAATGAGCAGTTCTTC
v_call: TRBV7-8; d_call: -; clone_size: few; j_call: TRBJ2-1; cdr3_aa: CASSLGFMGEQFF; cdr3_nt: TGTGCCAGCAGCTTAGGTTTTATGGGGGAGCAGTTCTTC
v_call: TRBV15; d_call: TRBD2; clone_size: few; j_call: TRBJ2-1; cdr3_aa: CAVGTSGGNEQFF; cdr3_nt: TGTGCCGTCGGGACTAGCGGGGGCAATGAGCAGTTCTTC
v_call: TRBV19; d_call: TRBD1; clone_size: few; j_call: TRBJ2-3; cdr3_aa: CASSILPPGQNPTDTQYF; cdr3_nt: TGTGCCAGTAGTATACTTCCACCGGGACAGAACCCTACGGATACGCAGTATTTT
v_call: TRBV20-1; d_call: TRBD2; clone_size: once; j_call: TRBJ2-3; cdr3_aa: CSAGERLAGVQRTQYF; cdr3_nt: TGCAGTGCGGGAGAGAGGCTAGCGGGGGTTCAGCGGACGCAGTATTTT